One and the same sample provided the 15 T cell receptor beta chains below, sequenced in a study of blood T cell repertoires in COVID-19. The method was immunoSEQ multiplex PCR; TCRdb's version includes in-frame clones alone and lacks a portion of them. The table has 200,000 to 250,000 clones, more than 70% seen once. Sequenced: PBMCs or T cells enriched from blood (not recorded which). The receptors here all came from a woman in her forties or fifties who had recovered from COVID-19.

This clone has just a few counts. V is TRBV20-1 and J is TRBJ1-2; the D is unclear. The V gene's germline CDR1 is DFQATT and CDR2 SNEGSKA (reference sequence). Trimming pared 3 bases from V and 5 bases from J, leaving 7 bases between. The length of the CDR3 is 11 residues. In DNA form, the CDR3 reads TGCAGTGCTAGCTATAGTTATGGCTACACCTTC. This codes for CSASYSYGYTF.

This chain connects TRBV29-1 to TRBJ2-7, with D unresolved. This CDR3 has 14 residues. V was shortened by 4 bases and J by 2 bases, with 15 bases between the two germline ends. CDR1 is SQVTM and CDR2 is ANQGSEA in the germline V gene. For the CDR3, the DNA is TGCAGCGTTGTTCAGTCCCGGGTCCCCTACGAGCAGTACTTC. Translation gives CSVVQSRVPYEQYF.

This clone was observed once. The chain has TRBV6-1 and TRBJ2-3, with 15 positions matching TRBD2. The CDR3 spans 17 residues. Trimming cost V 4 bases and J 5 bases; bases outside gene matches: 7. In germline, CDR1 is MNHNS, CDR2 SASEGT. The CDR3 region has the DNA TGTGCCAGCAGTGGAAGCAAGGGACTAGCGGGAGGAGATACGCAGTATTTT. It encodes CASSGSKGLAGGDTQYF.

This chain joins TRBV6-1 and TRBJ1-5; D possibly corresponds to TRBD1 (5 bases). V shed 2 bases and J shed 1 base, with 9 bases lying between them. CDR1 MNHNS and CDR2 SASEGT come from the germline V gene. The CDR3 consists of 15 residues. The CDR3 bases are TGTGCCAGCAGTGAACTCAGGGAAAGCAATCAGCCCCAGCATTTT. Translation gives CASSELRESNQPQHF.

This clone was seen only a few times. V gene TRBV7-2 combines with J gene TRBJ2-3, with 8 bases aligning to TRBD2. The CDR3 contains 16 residues. With 4 bases clipped from V and 2 bases from J, the junction kept 8 bases outside the gene matches. The germline V gene has CDR1 SGHTA and CDR2 FQGNSA. CDR3 amino acids: CASSYTTAGVTDTQYF. CDR3 bases: TGTGCCAGCAGCTACACCACAGCGGGAGTCACAGATACGCAGTATTTT.

The CDR3 reads CASSQWETQYF. The CDR3 DNA reads as TGTGCCAGTAGTCAGTGGGAGACCCAGTACTTC. V and J are TRBV19 and TRBJ2-5; unclear D gene. Trimming took off 5 bases at V and 5 bases at J, with 6 bases between the two ends. Germline loops: CDR1 LNHDA, CDR2 SQIVND (reference sequence). CDR3 length: 11 residues.

The chain recombines TRBV2 with TRBJ1-6, with 7 bases matching TRBD1. In germline, CDR1 is SNHLY, CDR2 FYNNEI. This CDR3 is built from 15 residues. Trimming removed 2 bases from V and 8 bases from J; junction bases left unmatched: 6. CDR3 DNA: TGTGCCAGCAGTGAACTTAGACAGGGAGATTCACCCCTCCACTTT. Its translation: CASSELRQGDSPLHF.

On this clone itself: At one boundary the junction diverges from the germline segment, which might be a read error. V gene TRBV20-1 combines with J gene TRBJ1-1; D ambiguous. CDR1 is DFQATT and CDR2 is SNEGSKA in the germline V gene (reference sequence). This CDR3 spans 10 amino acids. The CDR3 loop reads CSARGDTGSF. CDR3 bases: TGCAGTGCTAGGGGAGACACCGGATCCTTT.

The chain combines TRBV9 with TRBJ2-1; 9 bases fit TRBD2. The CDR3 is made up of 17 amino acids. J was trimmed by 8 bases and V by 4 bases; bases with no gene match: 16. CDR1 SGDLS and CDR2 YYNGEE come from the germline V gene. This CDR3 is CASSPSAGLAQVHEQFF. Here the CDR3 DNA reads TGTGCCAGCAGCCCCTCAGCGGGACTAGCCCAGGTCCATGAGCAGTTCTTC.

This clone was observed once. The V call is TRBV10-3, the J call TRBJ2-3; D gene ambiguous. V gave up 6 bases and J gave up 3 bases, with 7 bases separating them. In germline, CDR1 is ENHRY, CDR2 SYGVKD. The CDR3 consists of 12 residues. The CDR3 sequence: CAISRSTDTQYF. Written as DNA, the CDR3 is TGTGCCATCAGCCGGTCTACAGATACGCAGTATTTT.

The chain links TRBV5-8 to TRBJ2-1; tentatively, D is TRBD1 (7 bases). Trimming removed 4 bases from V and 3 bases from J, with 17 bases in between. This CDR3 region has 16 residues. Germline V lookup: CDR1 SGHTS, CDR2 YDEGEE. The CDR3 bases are TGTGCCAGCAGCGTCCAGGGGGGAACTCGCTACAATGAGCAGTTCTTC. Encoded protein: CASSVQGGTRYNEQFF. The whole variable domain, filled in from reference TRBV5-8 and TRBJ2-1, reads EAGVTQSPTHLIKTRGQQATLRCSPISGHTSVYWYQQALGLGLQFLLWYDEGEERNRGNFPPRFSGRQFPNYSSELNVNALELEDSALYLCASSVQGGTRYNEQFFGPGTRLTVL.

The CDR3 sequence is CASSYPRTGTYNEQFF. In DNA form, the CDR3 reads TGCGCCAGCAGCTACCCGCGGACAGGGACCTACAATGAGCAGTTCTTC. The gene calls are TRBV5-1 and TRBJ2-1; 8 bases agree with TRBD1. The germline V gene encodes CDR1 SGHRS and CDR2 YFSETQ. With V trimmed by 3 bases and J by 2 bases, 7 bases remained unmatched. This CDR3 has 16 residues.

This sequence joins TRBV7-2 and TRBJ2-5, with 7 bases matching TRBD2. Germline V gene sequence: CDR1 SGHTA, CDR2 FQGNSA. CDR3 length: 15 residues. Trimming removed 0 bases from V and 5 bases from J; junction bases left unmatched: 6. DNA of the CDR3: TGTGCCAGCAGCTTAGCGCCGGGAGGTGGGGAGACCCAGTACTTC. Translation: CASSLAPGGGETQYF.

This clone was found a few times. CDR3 sequence: CSVEALRETQYF. In DNA form, the CDR3 reads TGCAGCGTTGAAGCGCTAAGAGAGACCCAGTACTTC. The J gene is TRBJ2-5, the V gene TRBV29-1; D uncertain. Germline CDR1 is SQVTM and CDR2 is ANQGSEA. The CDR3 is 12 residues long. Trimming left V 1 base short and J 4 bases short, with 7 bases between.

The chain is built from TRBV7-2 and TRBJ2-1; 11 bases agree with TRBD2. The length of the CDR3 is 16 residues. The ends lost 3 bases at V and 4 bases at J; junction bases unmatched: 5. Per germline, CDR1 SGHTA and CDR2 FQGNSA. CDR3 bases: TGTGCCAGCAGCTTGACTTCTAGCGGGGGGTACAATGAGCAGTTCTTC. It is translated as CASSLTSSGGYNEQFF. The full variable domain, with the rest looked up from reference TRBV7-2 and TRBJ2-1, is GAGVSQSPSNKVTEKGKDVELRCDPISGHTALYWYRQSLGQGLEFLIYFQGNSAPDKSGLPSDRFSAERTGGSVSTLTIQRTQQEDSAVYLCASSLTSSGGYNEQFFGPGTRLTVL.